These T cell receptor beta chains were read from a single sample in a study of control samples from healthy donors and cancer patients. Profiled with immunoSEQ multiplex PCR; TCRdb holds only in-frame clones, not every one. The top ten clones hold 5.5% to 8% of a sample with 390,000 or so clones, 80% to 95% of them seen once. Sequenced input: PBMCs. The source is a man aged 40-49 years with head and neck cancer. CDR3s include the opening cysteine and the closing phenylalanine or tryptophan.

TRBV24-1	TRBJ1-4	CATSKGYGEKLFF
TRBV7-2	TRBJ1-5	CASSFGGPNNQPQHF
TRBV7-2	TRBJ2-3	CASSLADSFWGTDTQYF
TRBV6-2/TRBV6-3	TRBJ2-7	CASSLGQVHYEQYF
TRBV10-1	TRBJ2-7	CASSEFGYYEQYF
TRBV9	TRBJ2-1	CASSPPGGRNNEQFF
TRBV9	TRBJ2-5	CASSPPGSGYQETQYF
TRBV7-9	TRBJ2-5	CASSSPKGGWEAPLETQYF
TRBV27	TRBJ2-7	CASSSYTIGSYEQYF
TRBV4-1	TRBJ1-3	CASSRQGDTGNTIYF
TRBV29-1	TRBJ2-1	CSVDRAGGDEQFF
TRBV5-1	TRBJ2-1	CASSLGWDEQFF
TRBV5-1	TRBJ2-7	CASSLVGTGLTYEQYF
TRBV28	TRBJ2-6	CASMFSGANVLTF
TRBV7-9	TRBJ1-5	CASSPNRNQPQHF
TRBV7-8	TRBJ2-5	CASSHETQYF
TRBV27	TRBJ2-1	CASSLGQGAVNEQFF
TRBV7-8	TRBJ1-6	CASSISVFSPLHF
TRBV7-6	TRBJ1-4	CASSFWTGDEKLFF
TRBV27	TRBJ1-5	CASSLTGNSNQPQHF
TRBV30	TRBJ1-4	CAWSVQFKREKLFF
TRBV3-1/TRBV3-2	TRBJ1-1	CASSPGTGIMNTEAFF
TRBV19	TRBJ2-1	CASSPPRTAYNEQFF
TRBV7-9	TRBJ2-1	CASSLVGFNEQFF
TRBV11-2	TRBJ1-1	CASSSGGGLEAFF
TRBV7-3	TRBJ2-1	CASASTVNSYNEQFF
TRBV19	TRBJ2-1	CASLGTHNEQFF
TRBV5-1	TRBJ1-2	CASSSPQEGWYGYTF
TRBV10-3	TRBJ2-7	CAISASGLSYEQYF
TRBV20-1	TRBJ2-3	CSASRQISGTDTQYF
TRBV12-3/TRBV12-4	TRBJ2-7	CASSQGPDEQYF
TRBV28	TRBJ2-1	CASLPTSLPSEQFF